A single sample is the source of the 2 T cell receptor beta chains below, sequenced in a study of control samples from healthy donors and cancer patients. Profiled with immunoSEQ multiplex PCR; TCRdb holds only in-frame clones, not every one. Counted here are 84,000 or so clones, about nine tenths occurring once; the ten biggest clones make up roughly 14%. Sequenced input: blood. Receptor source: a man aged 25-45 years in good health.

J is TRBJ2-5 and V is TRBV2; perhaps TRBD1 as D (6 bases). The CDR3 consists of 13 residues. The germline gives CDR1 SNHLY, CDR2 FYNNEI. Trimming shortened V by 4 bases and J by 3 bases, and 9 bases separated the two germline ends. In DNA form, the CDR3 reads TGTGCCAGCAGTGGGTCAGGGGAAGAGACCCAGTACTTC. It codes for CASSGSGEETQYF.

The chain joins TRBV11-2 to TRBJ1-6; tentatively, D is TRBD1 (5 bases). This CDR3 contains 15 residues. Germline V lookup: CDR1 SGHAT, CDR2 FQNNGV. Between the trimmed V and J ends, which lost 3 bases and 10 bases, there was a span of 16 bases. In nucleotides, the CDR3 is TGTGCCAGCAGCTTCGGGACCTCAGGAGGCTCACCCCTCCACTTT. This sequence encodes CASSFGTSGGSPLHF. Full variable domain (missing parts from reference TRBV11-2 and TRBJ1-6): EAGVAQSPRYKIIEKRQSVAFWCNPISGHATLYWYQQILGQGPKLLIQFQNNGVVDDSQLPKDRFSAERLKGVDSTLKIQPAKLEDSAVYLCASSFGTSGGSPLHFGNGTRLTVT.